The 17 T cell receptor beta chains reported below all come from one sample, sequenced in a study of T cell clones after liver transplantation. Sequencing used immunoSEQ multiplex PCR; TCRdb keeps in-frame clones, though not all of them. The sample holds 60,000 or so clones, 71% seen once. This sample comprised CD4+ T cells from blood, obtained before liver transplant. The receptor source for this set is a human donor who received a liver transplant.

This clone was counted a single time. CDR3 sequence reads: CASSRRTGGNTEAFF. CDR3 nucleotide sequence: TGTGCCAGCAGCCGCCGGACAGGGGGGAACACTGAAGCTTTCTTT. The genes are TRBV7-9 and TRBJ1-1; 10 bases line up with TRBD1. Losses at the gene ends were 5 bases for V and 1 base for J; bases not matched to a gene: 4. Germline V gene sequence: CDR1 SEHNR, CDR2 FQNEAQ (reference sequence). The CDR3 contains 15 residues.

This sequence joins TRBV6-5 and TRBJ2-3; a possible D gene is TRBD2 (5 bases). Germline CDR1 and CDR2: MNHEY and SVGAGI. V was cut by 4 bases and J by 4 bases, with 9 bases left in between. This CDR3 is built from 13 residues. CDR3 bases: TGTGCCAGCAGTTCCGTGGAGGCAGATACGCAGTATTTT. Translating gives CASSSVEADTQYF.

V and J are TRBV9 and TRBJ2-3; 9 bases map to TRBD2. V lost 0 bases, J lost 5 bases, and 7 bases stayed unmatched. Germline V gene data show CDR1 as SGDLS and CDR2 as YYNGEE. The CDR3 is 16 residues long. This CDR3 reads CASSVGGSGGGDTQYF. The CDR3 bases are TGTGCCAGCAGCGTAGGCGGTAGCGGGGGTGGAGATACGCAGTATTTT. The full variable domain, completed using reference TRBV9 and TRBJ2-3, is DSGVTQTPKHLITATGQRVTLRCSPRSGDLSVYWYQQSLDQGLQFLIQYYNGEERAKGNILERFSAQQFPDLHSELNLSSLELGDSALYFCASSVGGSGGGDTQYFGPGTRLTVL.

V is TRBV15 and J is TRBJ2-1, with TRBD2 matching 10 bases. The CDR3 has 17 residues. In germline, CDR1 is LNHNV, CDR2 YYDKDF (reference sequence). After removal of 2 bases from V and 4 bases from J, the junction contained 8 bases not matched to a gene. In DNA, the CDR3 is TGTGCCACCAGCAGATCCAAAGCGGGGGGGGCTTACAATGAGCAGTTCTTC. Translating it yields CATSRSKAGGAYNEQFF.

This clone came up a few times. The rearrangement links TRBV7-9 to TRBJ2-2; TRBD1 is a possible D gene (5 bases). This CDR3 region has 14 residues. Trimming pared 3 bases from V and 6 bases from J, leaving 11 bases between. Germline-derived CDR1 and CDR2 are SEHNR and FQNEAQ (reference sequence). CDR3 loop: CASSLLTGSGELFF. CDR3 nucleotides: TGTGCCAGCAGCTTGCTTACAGGATCCGGGGAGCTGTTTTTT.

This clone was counted between two and nine times. CDR3 coding DNA: TGTGCCAGCAGCTTAGATCCCATACGGGGCAATGAGCAGTTCTTC. Protein product: CASSLDPIRGNEQFF. This chain joins TRBV11-2 and TRBJ2-1, with D perhaps matching TRBD2 (5 bases). The CDR3 consists of 15 residues. Germline loops: CDR1 SGHAT, CDR2 FQNNGV. Between the trimmed V and J ends, which lost 0 bases and 6 bases, there was a span of 12 bases.

A single count supports this clone. This chain links TRBV4-2 with TRBJ1-3; 8 nucleotides line up with TRBD1. This CDR3 contains 19 residues. Germline V gives CDR1 LGHNA, CDR2 YNFKEQ. Trimming removed 1 base from V and 0 bases from J; junction bases left unmatched: 11. Here the CDR3 DNA reads TGTGCCAGCAGCCAAGTTTCAGGCGGGACAGGCCGCTCTGGAAACACCATATATTTT. Its translation is CASSQVSGGTGRSGNTIYF.

The rearrangement links TRBV10-3 to TRBJ2-2, with D perhaps TRBD2 (6 bases). Germline V gene lookup returns CDR1 ENHRY and CDR2 SYGVKD. The length of the CDR3 is 15 residues. Trimming shortened V by 10 bases and J by 7 bases, and 22 bases separated the two germline ends. The CDR3 nucleotides read TGTGCCACCACAAACCCTAGAGGAGGGAACGGGGAGCTGTTTTTT. It translates to CATTNPRGGNGELFF.

This clone was seen just once. The gene calls are TRBV7-9 and TRBJ2-7; the match to TRBD2 covers 7 bases. J gave up 4 bases and V 5 bases, and 5 bases lay outside the gene matches. CDR1 is SEHNR, CDR2 FQNEAQ, per germline (reference sequence). The CDR3 is 13 amino acids. In DNA form, the CDR3 reads TGTGCCAGCAGCGCGGGACTAAAATACGAGCAGTACTTC. Translation: CASSAGLKYEQYF.

This clone was observed a handful of times. As DNA, the CDR3 is TGTGCCAGCAGGAGAGAGAACACTGAAGCTTTCTTT. Protein product: CASRRENTEAFF. This sequence joins TRBV7-9 and TRBJ1-1; no clear D. Germline assignment: CDR1 SEHNR and CDR2 FQNEAQ (reference sequence). Between the trimmed V and J ends, which lost 6 bases and 1 base, there was a span of 6 bases. The CDR3 sequence is 12 residues long.

There are a few counts of this clone. The rearrangement links TRBV19 to TRBJ2-5; 12 positions match TRBD2. The V and J ends lost 6 bases and 4 bases, in that order; junction bases with no gene match: 6. The CDR3 is made up of 15 amino acids. The germline V gene encodes CDR1 LNHDA and CDR2 SQIVND (reference sequence). The CDR3 DNA is TGTGCCAGTAGCTCCGGACTAGCGGGGACAGAGACCCAGTACTTC. It yields the protein CASSSGLAGTETQYF.

The chain links TRBV14 to TRBJ2-2; possible D gene TRBD1, 5 bases. Trimming took 4 bases from V and 7 from J, leaving 10 bases between them. Germline V gene sequence: CDR1 SGHDN, CDR2 FVKESK. The length of the CDR3 is 13 residues. CDR3 sequence: CASSPRVGGELFF. The CDR3 DNA is TGTGCCAGCAGCCCCAGGGTTGGCGGGGAGCTGTTTTTT.

This clone has just one count. For the CDR3, the DNA is TGTGCCAGCAGTGCCCTACAGGGTCAGAACACCGGGGAGCTGTTTTTT. It encodes CASSALQGQNTGELFF. The V and J genes are TRBV6-1 and TRBJ2-2, with D perhaps TRBD1 (6 bases). V lost 4 bases and J lost 1, with 13 bases in between. Germline-derived CDR1 and CDR2 are MNHNS and SASEGT. CDR3 length equals 16 residues.

Worth noting for this clone: This sequence may be a read error, since a much larger clone differs from it by one base. CDR3 in amino acids: CASSSSRGPIVAQHF. Written as DNA, the CDR3 is TGTGCCAGCAGCTCCAGCAGAGGGCCTATTGTGGCCCAGCATTTT. This chain uses TRBV7-2 with TRBJ1-5; no reliable D call. The germline V gene has CDR1 SGHTA and CDR2 FQGNSA. This CDR3 comprises 15 residues. The V end lost 4 bases, the J end lost 11 bases, and 21 bases lay between the germline ends.

The count of this clone is one. The chain employs TRBV29-1 and TRBJ2-7; D possibly corresponds to TRBD2 (7 bases). This CDR3 is 13 amino acids long. Trimming removed 6 bases from V and 4 bases from J, with 16 bases in between. From germline, CDR1 is SQVTM and CDR2 ANQGSEA. This CDR3 is CSVGGGRGYEQYF. The CDR3 nucleotides are TGCAGCGTGGGGGGAGGGAGGGGGTACGAGCAGTACTTC.

The chain links TRBV6-1 to TRBJ2-1, with TRBD2 matching 8 bases. V dropped 7 bases and J dropped 7; count of bases not matched to a gene: 6. The CDR3 extends over 13 amino acids. The germline CDR1 and CDR2 sequences are MNHNS and SASEGT. This CDR3 reads CASISGTRNEQFF. CDR3 nucleotide sequence: TGTGCCAGCATTTCCGGGACTAGAAATGAGCAGTTCTTC.

The CDR3 spells CASSLAGRERYEQYF. Written as DNA, the CDR3 is TGTGCCAGCAGCTTGGCGGGGAGGGAGAGGTACGAGCAGTACTTC. The chain uses TRBV5-4 and TRBJ2-7, with TRBD2 matching over 7 bases. From germline, CDR1 is SGHNT and CDR2 YYREEE (reference sequence). V trimming: 0 bases; J trimming: 4 bases; junction bases outside the gene matches: 7. The length of the CDR3 is 15 residues.